Listed below are T cell receptor beta chains from one sample, sequenced in a study of cytomegalovirus exposure and HLA in healthy donors. Assay: immunoSEQ multiplex PCR; the TCRdb copy retains only in-frame clones and omits some. The profile shows about 250,000 clones, about 88% of them singletons. The sample consisted of PBMCs. All receptors come from a man younger than 35 in good health and CMV-seropositive. CDR3s include the opening cysteine and the closing phenylalanine or tryptophan. A D gene is named only where the DNA matches it firmly. A row's size may be missing; if present it is once, few, many or a size class.

d_call,cdr3_length,j_call,v_call,clone_size,cdr3_nt,cdr3_aa
.,12,TRBJ1-2,TRBV2,.,TGTGCCAGCAGTGACAGGGATTATGGCTACACCTTC,CASSDRDYGYTF
.,11,TRBJ1-1,TRBV20-1,few,TGCAGTGCTAGATACGGCCTAGGGGCTTTCTTT,CSARYGLGAFF
.,17,TRBJ2-1,TRBV4-1,once,TGCGCCAGCAGTCGGACCCCAGGGGTCAACGCCTACAATGAGCAGTTCTTC,CASSRTPGVNAYNEQFF
.,13,TRBJ1-4,TRBV25-1,.,TGTGCCAGCAGTTGGGCAGATAATGAAAAACTGTTTTTT,CASSWADNEKLFF
.,12,TRBJ2-7,TRBV11-2,.,TGTGCCAGCAGCTCGAACTCCTACGAGCAGTACTTC,CASSSNSYEQYF
.,15,TRBJ2-1,TRBV6-1,.,TGTGCCAGCGCCGCCGGGGGGCTAATCTACAATGAGCAGTTCTTC,CASAAGGLIYNEQFF
TRBD1,14,TRBJ2-5,TRBV5-1,once,TGCGCCAGCAGCGAGAGGGACAGACAAGAGACCCAGTACTTC,CASSERDRQETQYF
TRBD2,17,TRBJ2-1,TRBV29-1,.,TGCAGCGTACAACAAAGGACTAGCGGGAGTACGAGAAATGAGCAGTTCTTC,CSVQQRTSGSTRNEQFF
.,10,TRBJ1-1,TRBV29-1,.,TGCAGCGTTAGGGACGCTGAAGCTTTCTTT,CSVRDAEAFF
.,13,TRBJ1-2,TRBV27,.,TGTGCCAGCAGTTGGGACTCCGGCAATGGCTACACCTTC,CASSWDSGNGYTF
.,13,TRBJ2-3,TRBV6-1,few,TGTGCCAGCAGACAGAGAAGCACAGATACGCAGTATTTT,CASRQRSTDTQYF
TRBD1,14,TRBJ1-5,TRBV7-9,.,TGTGCCAGCAGCTACCAGGGACAGTTCGCGCCCCAGCATTTT,CASSYQGQFAPQHF
.,14,TRBJ1-5,TRBV6-1,.,TGTGCCAGCAGTGGAGGGAATGGCAATCAGCCCCAGCATTTT,CASSGGNGNQPQHF
.,14,TRBJ2-1,TRBV5-6,.,TGTGCCAGCAGTGGAGGTAGCTCCTACAATGAGCAGTTCTTC,CASSGGSSYNEQFF
TRBD1,16,TRBJ1-1,TRBV27,.,TGTGCCAGCAGCAACTACTTGACAGGGACGAAGACTGAAGCTTTCTTT,CASSNYLTGTKTEAFF
TRBD1,15,TRBJ1-3,TRBV5-1,few,TGCGCCAGCAGCTCGGGACAGTCCTCTGGAAACACCATATATTTT,CASSSGQSSGNTIYF
.,15,TRBJ2-7,TRBV6-5,.,TGTGCCAGCAGTCCCGCTCCGGCTAGCTCCTACGAGCAGTACTTC,CASSPAPASSYEQYF
.,13,TRBJ2-5,TRBV2,.,TGTGCCAGCAGTGAACAGTTGGGAGAGACCCAGTACTTC,CASSEQLGETQYF
TRBD2,16,TRBJ2-3,TRBV29-1,.,TGCAGCGTTGATCCGCCTAGCGGGAGGTGGACAGATACGCAGTATTTT,CSVDPPSGRWTDTQYF
TRBD1,16,TRBJ1-2,TRBV5-1,.,TGCGCCAGCAGCTTGCTAGGTGCGGGACAGGGCTATGGCTACACCTTC,CASSLLGAGQGYGYTF
TRBD2,15,TRBJ2-7,TRBV6-1,.,TGTGCCAGCAGTGAAAAAACTAGCGGATCCTACGAGCAGTACTTC,CASSEKTSGSYEQYF
.,15,TRBJ1-1,TRBV6-5,.,TGTGCCAGCATCAGAAGGGCCCCGGGGGATACTGAAGCTTTCTTT,CASIRRAPGDTEAFF
.,14,TRBJ1-2,TRBV7-9,.,TGTGCCAGCAGCCGCTTAGGTGACGCGGATGGCTACACCTTC,CASSRLGDADGYTF
.,13,TRBJ2-5,TRBV27,.,TGTGCCAGCAGTTTTGGGACCCAAGAGACCCAGTACTTC,CASSFGTQETQYF
.,11,TRBJ2-2,TRBV6-1,.,TGTGCCAGCACAGGAGGGGGGGAGCTGTTTTTT,CASTGGGELFF
.,16,TRBJ1-2,TRBV7-2,.,TGTGCCAGCAGCCGGGGTATAGCGGAGGCTAACTATGGCTACACCTTC,CASSRGIAEANYGYTF
TRBD2,15,TRBJ2-6,TRBV18,once,TGTGCCAGCTCACCAGCGGGAGTTGGGGCCAACGTCCTGACTTTC,CASSPAGVGANVLTF
TRBD2,15,TRBJ2-7,TRBV28,.,TGTGCCAGCAGTTTTAGAGGGACTAGCGGGAGCGAGCAGTACTTC,CASSFRGTSGSEQYF
TRBD2,13,TRBJ2-7,TRBV6-1,.,TGTGCCACCTCTAGCGGGAGCTCCTACGAGCAGTACTTC,CATSSGSSYEQYF
TRBD1,20,TRBJ1-1,TRBV29-1,.,TGCAGCGTTCACCCCCACGGGACAGGGTCTCATCGAGTGGGTCGCGCTGAAGCTTTCTTT,CSVHPHGTGSHRVGRAEAFF
TRBD2,13,TRBJ2-1,TRBV2,.,TGTGCCAGCAGTTCTAGCGGTTACAATGAGCAGTTCTTC,CASSSSGYNEQFF
.,11,TRBJ2-3,TRBV20-1,.,TGCAGTGCTGGAGACCTCCGTACGCAGTATTTT,CSAGDLRTQYF
TRBD1,14,TRBJ1-4,TRBV6-1,.,TGTGCCAGCAGTGAACGGACAGGGGATCAAAAACTGTTTTTT,CASSERTGDQKLFF
.,12,TRBJ2-2,TRBV5-1,.,TGCGCCAGCAGTTCGAACACCGGGGAGCTGTTTTTT,CASSSNTGELFF
.,12,TRBJ2-7,TRBV30,.,TGTGCCTGGAGTCCCGGGAACTACGAGCAGTACTTC,CAWSPGNYEQYF
TRBD2,17,TRBJ2-1,TRBV7-3,.,TGTGCCAGCAGCTCGATACCGGGACTAGCGGGAGTTAATGAGCAGTTCTTC,CASSSIPGLAGVNEQFF
.,15,TRBJ2-7,TRBV11-1,.,TGTGCCAGCAGTCTTAATAGGGGAAGCGCCTACGAGCAGTACTTC,CASSLNRGSAYEQYF
TRBD1,16,TRBJ2-7,TRBV4-1,.,TGCGCCAGCAGCCAAGATCTGAGTCAGGGGGCCTACGAGCAGTACTTC,CASSQDLSQGAYEQYF
.,12,TRBJ2-7,TRBV23-1,.,TGCGCCAGCAGTCAATTCCGCTACGAGCAGTACTTC,CASSQFRYEQYF
.,11,TRBJ2-2,TRBV20-1,.,TGCAGTAGCAGGGCTTACGGGGAGCTGTTTTTT,CSSRAYGELFF
TRBD1,17,TRBJ1-1,TRBV4-1,.,TGCGCCAGCAGCCCCAGGACAGGGGGGATGAAGTACACTGAAGCTTTCTTT,CASSPRTGGMKYTEAFF
.,15,TRBJ2-3,TRBV27,.,TGTGCCAGCAGTTTTCGCGGCTCTAGCACAGATACGCAGTATTTT,CASSFRGSSTDTQYF
TRBD2,14,TRBJ2-3,TRBV2,.,TGTGCCAGCAGACTAGCGGGGAACACAGATACGCAGTATTTT,CASRLAGNTDTQYF
.,14,TRBJ2-5,TRBV27,once,TGTGCCAGCAGGGGACCATCGGCGCGTGAGACCCAGTACTTC,CASRGPSARETQYF
TRBD2,14,TRBJ2-7,TRBV5-1,.,TGCGCCAGCAGCTTGGATATGCGGGAGGGCGAGCAGTACTTC,CASSLDMREGEQYF
TRBD1,14,TRBJ1-5,TRBV2,.,TGTGCCAGCAGTGGTCAGGGGGGAAATCAGCCCCAGCATTTT,CASSGQGGNQPQHF
.,15,TRBJ2-3,TRBV7-9,.,TGTGCCAGCAGCCAGGGAGCGGGCCGCACAGATACGCAGTATTTT,CASSQGAGRTDTQYF
TRBD2,17,TRBJ2-3,TRBV5-1,.,TGCGCCAGCAGCCCGGCGGGACTAGCGGGAGCCGGAGATACGCAGTATTTT,CASSPAGLAGAGDTQYF
.,15,TRBJ2-7,TRBV10-2,.,TGCGCCAGCAGTGAAACCTTAGGGCTCTCCTACGAGCAGTACTTC,CASSETLGLSYEQYF
.,15,TRBJ2-1,TRBV7-9,.,TGTGCCAGCAGCTTAGAACAGGGGGGGCTTTTTGAGCAGTTCTTC,CASSLEQGGLFEQFF
TRBD2,15,TRBJ2-1,TRBV9,.,TGTGCCAGCAGCCCCGCCGGGACTACATACAATGAGCAGTTCTTC,CASSPAGTTYNEQFF
TRBD2,17,TRBJ2-1,TRBV5-4,.,TGTGCCAGCAGCCTGGGACTAGCGGGCCTCTCCTACAATGAGCAGTTCTTC,CASSLGLAGLSYNEQFF
.,13,TRBJ2-3,TRBV19,.,TGTGCCAGTAGCAGTGGAGTCCCAGATACGCAGTATTTT,CASSSGVPDTQYF
.,15,TRBJ1-1,TRBV5-6,.,TGTGCCAGCAGCTTGTGGAGGGGGGATGGCACTGAAGCTTTCTTT,CASSLWRGDGTEAFF
.,13,TRBJ1-1,TRBV25-1,.,TGTGCCAGCAGCGTTCCCTGGGGCACTGAAGCTTTCTTT,CASSVPWGTEAFF
.,13,TRBJ1-2,TRBV2,.,TGTGCCAGCACTGGGCAGTCTAACTATGGCTACACCTTC,CASTGQSNYGYTF
TRBD1,17,TRBJ2-3,TRBV30,once,TGTGCCTGGAGGAGGGGGCCGGGGACCTTCGAGGGAGATACGCAGTATTTT,CAWRRGPGTFEGDTQYF
.,13,TRBJ2-7,TRBV7-8,.,TGTGCCAGCAGCCCCCGGACCTACTACGAGCAGTACTTC,CASSPRTYYEQYF
TRBD1,14,TRBJ1-2,TRBV5-1,.,TGCGCCAGCAGCTGGGGACAGGGGGTAGCTGGCTACACCTTC,CASSWGQGVAGYTF
TRBD2,16,TRBJ2-3,TRBV29-1,once,TGCAGCGTTGAAGCCTGGGGGCGGGAGGGCACAGATACGCAGTATTTT,CSVEAWGREGTDTQYF